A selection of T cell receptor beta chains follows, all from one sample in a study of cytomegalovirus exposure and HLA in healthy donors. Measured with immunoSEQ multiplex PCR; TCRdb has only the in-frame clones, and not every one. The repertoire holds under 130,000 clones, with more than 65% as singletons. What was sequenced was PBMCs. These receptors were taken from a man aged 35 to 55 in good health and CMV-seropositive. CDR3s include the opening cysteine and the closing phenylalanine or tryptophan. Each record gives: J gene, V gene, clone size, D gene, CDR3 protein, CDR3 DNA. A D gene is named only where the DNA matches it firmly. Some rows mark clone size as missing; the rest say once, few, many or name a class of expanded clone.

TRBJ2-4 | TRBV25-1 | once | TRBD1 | CASSELGTGEAKNIQYF | TGTGCCAGCAGTGAACTTGGGACAGGGGAAGCCAAAAACATTCAGTACTTC
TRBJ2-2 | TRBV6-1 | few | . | CASSEVRGGSPAGELFF | TGTGCCAGCAGTGAAGTAAGAGGTGGCTCCCCAGCCGGGGAGCTGTTTTTT
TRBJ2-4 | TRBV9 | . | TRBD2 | CASSVDGTIKGIQYF | TGTGCCAGCAGCGTAGACGGGACTATAAAAGGCATTCAGTACTTC
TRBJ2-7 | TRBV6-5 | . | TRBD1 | CASSYSGTGAHYEQYF | TGTGCCAGCAGTTACTCAGGAACAGGGGCTCACTACGAGCAGTACTTC
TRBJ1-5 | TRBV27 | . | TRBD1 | CASQDRVGQPQHF | TGTGCCAGCCAAGACAGGGTTGGTCAGCCCCAGCATTTT
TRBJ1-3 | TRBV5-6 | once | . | CASSPLSGRDYSGNTIYF | TGTGCCAGCAGCCCACTATCGGGCAGGGACTACTCTGGAAACACCATATATTTT
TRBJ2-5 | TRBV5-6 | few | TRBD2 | CASSLATGGGETQYF | TGTGCCAGCAGCTTGGCCACGGGAGGTGGAGAGACCCAGTACTTC
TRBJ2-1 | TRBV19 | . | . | CASSSRSLSEQFF | TGTGCCAGTAGCAGTCGGAGCTTGAGTGAGCAGTTCTTC
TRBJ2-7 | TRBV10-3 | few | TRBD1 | CAISDPGQGGYEQYF | TGTGCCATCAGTGACCCTGGACAGGGCGGGTACGAGCAGTACTTC
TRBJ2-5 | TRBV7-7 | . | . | CASSPRPAEETQYF | TGTGCTAGCAGCCCTCGGCCGGCGGAAGAGACCCAGTACTTC
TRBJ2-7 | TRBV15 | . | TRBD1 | CATSRSPGQALQQYF | TGTGCCACCAGCAGATCTCCGGGACAGGCCCTGCAGCAGTACTTC
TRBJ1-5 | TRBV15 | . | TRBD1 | CATSGTTGANQPQHF | TGTGCCACCAGCGGAACGACAGGGGCAAATCAGCCCCAGCATTTT
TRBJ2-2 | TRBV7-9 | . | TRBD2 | CASSSMGGLAGTGELFF | TGTGCCAGCAGCTCCATGGGGGGACTAGCGGGAACCGGGGAGCTGTTTTTT
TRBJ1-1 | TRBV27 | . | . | CASSKGGTEAFF | TGTGCCAGCAGTAAAGGGGGCACTGAAGCTTTCTTT
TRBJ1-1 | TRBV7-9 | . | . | CASSLEGGLGANAEAFF | TGTGCCAGCAGCTTAGAGGGGGGGCTCGGGGCTAACGCTGAAGCTTTCTTT
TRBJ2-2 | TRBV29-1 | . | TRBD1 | CSVGQGANTGELFF | TGCAGCGTGGGACAGGGGGCGAACACCGGGGAGCTGTTTTTT
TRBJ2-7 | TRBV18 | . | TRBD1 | CASSPRDRLSSYEQYF | TGTGCCAGCTCACCCCGGGACAGGTTAAGCTCCTACGAGCAGTACTTC
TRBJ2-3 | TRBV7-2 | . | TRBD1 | CASSRNRGQDTQYF | TGTGCCAGCAGCCGTAACAGGGGCCAAGATACGCAGTATTTT
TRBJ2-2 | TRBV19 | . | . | CASSIALNTGELFF | TGTGCCAGTAGTATAGCCTTGAACACCGGGGAGCTGTTTTTT
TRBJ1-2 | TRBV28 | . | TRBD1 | CASSFPGQGAYGYTF | TGTGCCAGCAGTTTTCCGGGGCAGGGGGCTTACGGCTACACCTTC
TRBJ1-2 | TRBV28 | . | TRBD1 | CASRLQGAYGYTF | TGTGCCAGCAGATTACAGGGGGCCTATGGCTACACCTTC
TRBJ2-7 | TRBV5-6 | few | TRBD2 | CASSKTRGGYYEQYF | TGTGCCAGCAGCAAAACCCGGGGAGGGTATTACGAGCAGTACTTC
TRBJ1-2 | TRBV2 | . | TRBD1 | CASRAGGGNYGYTF | TGTGCCAGCAGGGCAGGGGGCGGGAACTATGGCTACACCTTC
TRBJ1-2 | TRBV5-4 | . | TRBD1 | CASSLTGENYGYTF | TGTGCCAGCAGCTTGACAGGGGAGAACTATGGCTACACCTTC
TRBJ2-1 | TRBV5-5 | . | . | CASSWGDSNYNEQFF | TGTGCCAGCAGCTGGGGGGACAGTAATTACAATGAGCAGTTCTTC
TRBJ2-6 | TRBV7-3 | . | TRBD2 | CASSLDGLAGSGANVLTF | TGTGCCAGCAGCTTAGATGGACTAGCGGGCTCTGGGGCCAACGTCCTGACTTTC
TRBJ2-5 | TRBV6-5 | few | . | CASSYSALTETQYF | TGTGCCAGCAGTTACAGCGCCCTGACAGAGACCCAGTACTTC